This T cell receptor (beta chain) emerged from a study of monozygotic twins with inflammatory bowel disease. From the 5' RACE reads, TCRdb lists one entry per CDR3 protein and no DNA. The sample has about 140,000 distinct CDR3 sequences. The CDR3 covers 16 residues. Germline CDR1 SGHRS, CDR2 YFSETQ. The sequenced sample consisted of blood. The sequence derives from a human donor with ulcerative colitis or Crohn's disease, or a healthy co-twin of an affected twin (not recorded which). V and J are TRBV5-1 and TRBJ1-6; the D gene TCRdb calls, TRBD1, cannot be checked with no DNA. This CDR3 reads CASSLEGVDYNSPLHF.